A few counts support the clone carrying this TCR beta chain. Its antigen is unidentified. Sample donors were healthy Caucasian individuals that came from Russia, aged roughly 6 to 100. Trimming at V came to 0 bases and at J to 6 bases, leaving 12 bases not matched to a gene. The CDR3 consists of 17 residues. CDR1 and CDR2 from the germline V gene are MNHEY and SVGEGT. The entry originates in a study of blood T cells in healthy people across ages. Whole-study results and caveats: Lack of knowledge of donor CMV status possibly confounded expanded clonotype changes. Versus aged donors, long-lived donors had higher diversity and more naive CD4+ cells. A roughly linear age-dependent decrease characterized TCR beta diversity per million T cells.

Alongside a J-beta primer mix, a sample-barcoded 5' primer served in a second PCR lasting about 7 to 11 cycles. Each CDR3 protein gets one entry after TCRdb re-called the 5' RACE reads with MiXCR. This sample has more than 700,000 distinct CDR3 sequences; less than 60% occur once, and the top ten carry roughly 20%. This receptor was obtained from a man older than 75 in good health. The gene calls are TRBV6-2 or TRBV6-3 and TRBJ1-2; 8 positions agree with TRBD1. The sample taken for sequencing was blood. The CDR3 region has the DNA TGTGCCAGCAGTTACTCGCTTGCCCCGGGACAGGATCATGGCTACACCTTC. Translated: CASSYSLAPGQDHGYTF.